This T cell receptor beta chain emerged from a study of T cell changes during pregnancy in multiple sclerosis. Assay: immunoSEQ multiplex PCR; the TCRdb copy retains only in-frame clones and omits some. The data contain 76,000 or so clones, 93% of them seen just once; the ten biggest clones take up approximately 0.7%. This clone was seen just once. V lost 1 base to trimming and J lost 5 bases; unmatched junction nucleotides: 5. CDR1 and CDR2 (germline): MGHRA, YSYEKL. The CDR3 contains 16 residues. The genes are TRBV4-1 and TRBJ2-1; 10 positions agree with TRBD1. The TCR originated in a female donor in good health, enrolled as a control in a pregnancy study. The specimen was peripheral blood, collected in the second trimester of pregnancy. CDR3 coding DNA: TGCGCCAGCAGCCAAGTAGGGACAGGGGAAAACAATGAGCAGTTCTTC. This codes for CASSQVGTGENNEQFF.